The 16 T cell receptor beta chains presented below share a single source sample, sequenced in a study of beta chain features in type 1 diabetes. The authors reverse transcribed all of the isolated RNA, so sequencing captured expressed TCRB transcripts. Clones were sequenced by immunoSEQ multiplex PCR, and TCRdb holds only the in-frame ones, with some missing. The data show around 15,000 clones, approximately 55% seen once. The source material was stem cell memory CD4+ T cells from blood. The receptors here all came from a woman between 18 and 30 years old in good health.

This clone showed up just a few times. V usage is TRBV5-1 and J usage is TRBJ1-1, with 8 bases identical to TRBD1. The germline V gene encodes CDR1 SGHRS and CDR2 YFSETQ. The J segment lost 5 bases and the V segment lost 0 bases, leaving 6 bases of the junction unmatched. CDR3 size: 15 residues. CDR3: CASSLGTGSNTEAFF. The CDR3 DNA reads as TGCGCCAGCAGCTTGGGGACAGGGAGTAATACTGAAGCTTTCTTT.

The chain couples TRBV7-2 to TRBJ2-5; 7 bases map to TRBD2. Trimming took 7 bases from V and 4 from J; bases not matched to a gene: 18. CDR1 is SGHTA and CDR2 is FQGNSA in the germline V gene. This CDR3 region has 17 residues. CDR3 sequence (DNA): TGTGCCAGCATCCCGGGGGTCCAGGGAGGGTTCTTAGAGACCCAGTACTTC. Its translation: CASIPGVQGGFLETQYF.

The CDR3 DNA reads as TGCGCCAGCAGCAGCGGCCGTGGCCAAAACATTCAGTACTTC. This codes for CASSSGRGQNIQYF. This sequence joins TRBV5-1 and TRBJ2-4; TRBD2 might be the D (5 bases). The CDR3 has 14 residues. Trimming pared 4 bases from V and 5 bases from J, leaving 13 bases between. Germline CDR1 and CDR2: SGHRS and YFSETQ.

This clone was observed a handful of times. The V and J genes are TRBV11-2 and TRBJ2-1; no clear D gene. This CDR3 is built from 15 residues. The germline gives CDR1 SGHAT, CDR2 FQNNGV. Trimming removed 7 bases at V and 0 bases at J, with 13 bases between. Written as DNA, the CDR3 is TGTGCCAGCACCTTTGTTATGAGCTCCTACAATGAGCAGTTCTTC. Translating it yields CASTFVMSSYNEQFF.

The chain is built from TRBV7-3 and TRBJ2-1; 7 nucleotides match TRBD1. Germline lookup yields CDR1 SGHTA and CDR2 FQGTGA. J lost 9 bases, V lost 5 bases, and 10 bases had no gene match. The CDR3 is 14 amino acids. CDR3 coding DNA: TGTGCCAGCAGCCTATTGGGGACAGACGCTGAGCAGTTCTTC. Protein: CASSLLGTDAEQFF.

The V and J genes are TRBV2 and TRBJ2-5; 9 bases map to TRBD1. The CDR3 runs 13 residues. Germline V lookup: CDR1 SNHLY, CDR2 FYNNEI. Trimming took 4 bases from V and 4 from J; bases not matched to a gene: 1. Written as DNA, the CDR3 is TGTGCCAGCAGTGGACAGGGGGGAGAGACCCAGTACTTC. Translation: CASSGQGGETQYF.

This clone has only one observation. The CDR3 reads CASTNRGNTEAFF. The CDR3 DNA reads TGTGCCAGCACTAATAGGGGGAACACTGAAGCTTTCTTT. The chain links TRBV6-1 to TRBJ1-1, with TRBD1 as a possible D gene (5 bases). The germline gives CDR1 MNHNS, CDR2 SASEGT. The V end was cut by 7 bases, the J end by 1 base, with 10 bases between. The CDR3 is 13 amino acids.

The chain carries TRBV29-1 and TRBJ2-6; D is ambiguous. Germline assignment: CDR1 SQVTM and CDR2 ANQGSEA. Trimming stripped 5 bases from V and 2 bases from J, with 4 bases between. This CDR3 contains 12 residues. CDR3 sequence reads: CSVSPGANVLTF. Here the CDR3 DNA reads TGCAGCGTTTCTCCTGGGGCCAACGTCCTGACTTTC.

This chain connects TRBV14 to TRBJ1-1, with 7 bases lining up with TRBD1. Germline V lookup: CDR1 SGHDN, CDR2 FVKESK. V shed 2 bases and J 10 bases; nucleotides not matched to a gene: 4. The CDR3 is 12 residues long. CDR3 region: CASSQQGVRAFF. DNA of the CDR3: TGTGCCAGCAGCCAACAGGGGGTTAGAGCTTTCTTT.

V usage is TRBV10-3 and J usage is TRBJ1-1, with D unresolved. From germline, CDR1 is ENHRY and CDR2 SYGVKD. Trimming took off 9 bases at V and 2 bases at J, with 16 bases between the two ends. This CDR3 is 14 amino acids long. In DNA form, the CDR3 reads TGTGCCATAACCGTCGGACTGGTAAACACTGAAGCTTTCTTT. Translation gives CAITVGLVNTEAFF.

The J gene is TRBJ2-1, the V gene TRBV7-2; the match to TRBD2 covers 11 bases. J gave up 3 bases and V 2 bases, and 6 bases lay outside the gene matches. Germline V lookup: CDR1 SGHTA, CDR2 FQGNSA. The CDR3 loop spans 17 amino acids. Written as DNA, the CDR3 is TGTGCCAGCAGCTTACAAACCGGGACTAGCGGCTACAATGAGCAGTTCTTC. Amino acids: CASSLQTGTSGYNEQFF.

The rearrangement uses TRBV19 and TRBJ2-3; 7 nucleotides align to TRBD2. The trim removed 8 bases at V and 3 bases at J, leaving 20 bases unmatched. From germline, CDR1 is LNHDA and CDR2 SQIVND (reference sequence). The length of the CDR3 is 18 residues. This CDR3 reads CASYGRGVGHRQTDTQYF. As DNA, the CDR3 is TGTGCCAGTTATGGGAGGGGAGTCGGGCACAGGCAAACAGATACGCAGTATTTT.

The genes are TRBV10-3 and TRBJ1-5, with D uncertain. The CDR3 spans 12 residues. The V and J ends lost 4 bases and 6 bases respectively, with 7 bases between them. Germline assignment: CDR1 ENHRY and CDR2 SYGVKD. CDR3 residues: CAISGTSQPQHF. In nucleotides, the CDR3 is TGTGCCATCAGTGGGACTAGTCAGCCCCAGCATTTT.

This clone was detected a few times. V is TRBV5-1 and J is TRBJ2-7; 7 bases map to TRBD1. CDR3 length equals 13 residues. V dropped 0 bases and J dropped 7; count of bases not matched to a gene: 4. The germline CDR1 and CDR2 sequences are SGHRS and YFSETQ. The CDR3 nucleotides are TGCGCCAGCAGCTTGGGGGGACAGTCTGAGCAGTACTTC. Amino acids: CASSLGGQSEQYF.

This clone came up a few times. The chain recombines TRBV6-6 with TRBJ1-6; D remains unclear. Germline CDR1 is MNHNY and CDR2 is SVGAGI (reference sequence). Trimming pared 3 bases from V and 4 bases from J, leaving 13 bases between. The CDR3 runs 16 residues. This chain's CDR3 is CASSYLQEAYNSPLHF. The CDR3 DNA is TGTGCCAGCAGTTATCTTCAAGAGGCATATAATTCACCCCTCCACTTT.

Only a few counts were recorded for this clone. The CDR3 region has the DNA TGTGCCACTAAGGACAGGGGTGGGTCTGAAGCTTTCTTT. This encodes CATKDRGGSEAFF. This chain uses TRBV19 with TRBJ1-1; 9 positions match TRBD1. There are 13 residues in the CDR3. Germline V gene lookup returns CDR1 LNHDA and CDR2 SQIVND (reference sequence). Trimming at V came to 10 bases and at J to 6 bases, leaving 9 bases not matched to a gene.